The 24 T cell receptor beta chains below come from one sample, sequenced in a study of beta chain features in type 1 diabetes. As every portion of the isolated RNA was reverse transcribed, the sequencing read expressed TCRB transcripts. The protocol was immunoSEQ multiplex PCR, while the TCRdb copy is restricted to in-frame clones and leaves out a portion. Of tens of thousands of clones listed, over 60% are singletons. Sequenced material: Tregs from blood. These receptors all stem from a woman between 40 and 55 years old in good health.

V is TRBV5-1 and J is TRBJ2-1; perhaps TRBD1 as D (6 bases). This CDR3 has 18 amino acids. Germline V gives CDR1 SGHRS, CDR2 YFSETQ. Deletions cut 0 bases from V and 1 base from J, with 17 bases between. DNA for the CDR3: TGCGCCAGCAGCTTGGGGCCCGCAGGGGTACGGTCCTACAATGAGCAGTTCTTC. Protein sequence: CASSLGPAGVRSYNEQFF.

This CDR3 is CASSLPAGLAGHHSYNEQFF. As DNA, the CDR3 is TGCGCCAGCAGCTTGCCCGCGGGACTAGCGGGGCACCACTCCTACAATGAGCAGTTCTTC. V gene TRBV5-1 combines with J gene TRBJ2-1; 13 bases fit TRBD2. Germline V gene data show CDR1 as SGHRS and CDR2 as YFSETQ. After removal of 1 base from V and 0 bases from J, the junction contained 10 bases not matched to a gene. The CDR3 runs 20 residues.

The V and J genes are TRBV2 and TRBJ2-5; 7 bases map to TRBD1. In germline, CDR1 is SNHLY, CDR2 FYNNEI. The CDR3 spans 15 residues. V gave up 4 bases and J gave up 1 base; unmatched junction bases: 6. The CDR3: CASSADRVSQETQYF. The CDR3 region has the DNA TGTGCCAGCAGTGCTGACAGGGTTTCCCAAGAGACCCAGTACTTC.

A note on this clone: Different DNA sequences within this sample yield the same CDR3. The V call is TRBV7-9, the J call TRBJ2-5; D is uncertain. Germline CDR1 SEHNR, CDR2 FQNEAQ (reference sequence). Trimming removed 9 bases from V and 2 bases from J, with 16 bases in between. This CDR3 region has 14 residues. CDR3 DNA: TGTGCCAGTACAATTGCAAGTATGCAAGAGACCCAGTACTTC. Translated: CASTIASMQETQYF.

The chain couples TRBV6-1 to TRBJ1-5; no clear D. Trimming left V 8 bases short and J 1 base short, with 9 bases between. CDR3 length: 13 residues. Germline values: CDR1 MNHNS, CDR2 SASEGT. CDR3 region: CASHRGSNQPQHF. The CDR3 region has the DNA TGTGCCAGCCATAGAGGGAGCAATCAGCCCCAGCATTTT.

The chain recombines TRBV6-1 with TRBJ2-7; D perhaps matches TRBD1 (6 bases). CDR1 MNHNS and CDR2 SASEGT come from the germline V gene. The CDR3 is 15 residues long. V dropped 7 bases and J dropped 0 bases, with 16 bases sitting between them. DNA for the CDR3: TGTGCCAGCATCCCCTATGGGGGCCCCTCCTACGAGCAGTACTTC. It translates to CASIPYGGPSYEQYF.

The rearrangement joins TRBV5-4 to TRBJ1-1; 10 bases map to TRBD1. The CDR3 is 16 residues long. The germline CDR1 and CDR2 sequences are SGHNT and YYREEE (reference sequence). Trimming cost V 0 bases and J 7 bases; bases outside gene matches: 9. This chain's CDR3 is CASSLGRQGARGEAFF. CDR3 DNA: TGTGCCAGCAGCTTGGGCCGACAGGGGGCGCGCGGTGAAGCTTTCTTT.

The rearrangement links TRBV19 to TRBJ2-3; 10 bases are shared with TRBD1. Germline loops: CDR1 LNHDA, CDR2 SQIVND (reference sequence). The V gene end was trimmed by 3 bases and the J gene end by 5 bases; junction bases not matched to a gene: 8. The CDR3 spans 16 residues. The CDR3 region is CASSMWDRGRGDTQYF. The CDR3 nucleotides read TGTGCCAGTAGTATGTGGGACAGGGGAAGAGGAGATACGCAGTATTTT.

This chain connects TRBV9 to TRBJ1-1, with D possibly matching TRBD1 (5 bases). This CDR3 is 15 amino acids long. Germline CDR1 reads SGDLS; CDR2 reads YYNGEE. Trimming removed 1 base at V and 4 bases at J, with 14 bases between. DNA for the CDR3: TGTGCCAGCAGCGTATTCCGGGGCGGGGGCACTGAAGCTTTCTTT. Its translation is CASSVFRGGGTEAFF. Complete variable domain (other parts from reference TRBV9 and TRBJ1-1): DSGVTQTPKHLITATGQRVTLRCSPRSGDLSVYWYQQSLDQGLQFLIQYYNGEERAKGNILERFSAQQFPDLHSELNLSSLELGDSALYFCASSVFRGGGTEAFFGQGTRLTVV.

The chain is built from TRBV1 and TRBJ2-7; the table's D gene call, TRBD2, was not cross checked with the DNA. TRBV1 is a known pseudogene. CDR3 length equals 16 residues. The CDR3 protein is CTSSHPPRGNAGEQYF. As DNA, the CDR3 is TGCACCAGCAGCCATCCACCTCGAGGCAACGCTGGCGAGCAGTACTTC.

This clone was counted between two and nine times. The chain combines TRBV6-1 with TRBJ2-3; D remains ambiguous. The germline V gene has CDR1 MNHNS and CDR2 SASEGT. Trimming removed 7 bases at V and 7 bases at J, with 9 bases between. CDR3 size: 11 residues. The CDR3 bases are TGTGCCAGCACTGTGGCCAATACGCAGTATTTT. It yields the protein CASTVANTQYF.

The chain employs TRBV7-9 and TRBJ1-1; D possibly corresponds to TRBD1 (6 bases). Trimming left V 5 bases short and J 2 bases short, with 15 bases between. Germline-derived CDR1 and CDR2 are SEHNR and FQNEAQ (reference sequence). The CDR3 totals 15 residues. CDR3: CASSLRVGTNTEAFF. The CDR3 bases are TGTGCCAGCAGCCTGCGGGTAGGGACAAACACTGAAGCTTTCTTT. Looking up the rest from reference TRBV7-9 and TRBJ1-1 gives the full variable domain: DTGVSQNPRHKITKRGQNVTFRCDPISEHNRLYWYRQTLGQGPEFLTYFQNEAQLEKSRLLSDRFSAERPKGSFSTLEIQRTEQGDSAMYLCASSLRVGTNTEAFFGQGTRLTVV.

V gene TRBV10-3 combines with J gene TRBJ2-6; 10 bases match TRBD1. Unmatched junction bases numbered 9, after V lost 8 bases and J lost 2 bases. This CDR3 spans 17 amino acids. Germline CDR1 and CDR2: ENHRY and SYGVKD. In DNA form, the CDR3 reads TGTGCCATCCTCCGGGACAGGGGCCCGCCTGGGGCCAACGTCCTGACTTTC. Encoded protein: CAILRDRGPPGANVLTF.

This chain uses TRBV7-2 with TRBJ2-7, with D perhaps matching TRBD1 (5 bases). This CDR3 spans 13 amino acids. Per the germline V gene, CDR1 is SGHTA and CDR2 is FQGNSA. Between the trimmed V and J ends, which lost 5 bases and 2 bases, there was a span of 10 bases. CDR3 in DNA: TGTGCCAGCAGCCCCCCAGGGACCTACGAGCAGTACTTC. Residues: CASSPPGTYEQYF.

The chain joins TRBV19 to TRBJ2-7, with D unclear. V was clipped by 6 bases and J by 2 bases, with 17 bases between them. This CDR3 region has 15 residues. Germline-derived CDR1 and CDR2 are LNHDA and SQIVND (reference sequence). The CDR3 region is CASSRLATTTYEQYF. The CDR3 DNA sequence: TGTGCCAGTAGCAGACTGGCTACTACGACCTACGAGCAGTACTTC. Complete variable domain (other parts from reference TRBV19 and TRBJ2-7): DGGITQSPKYLFRKEGQNVTLSCEQNLNHDAMYWYRQDPGQGLRLIYYSQIVNDFQKGDIAEGYSVSREKKESFPLTVTSAQKNPTAFYLCASSRLATTTYEQYFGPGTRLTVT.

The rearrangement uses TRBV4-1 and TRBJ1-1; D might be TRBD1 (5 bases). Germline values: CDR1 MGHRA, CDR2 YSYEKL. V dropped 0 bases and J dropped 8 bases, with 16 bases sitting between them. The CDR3 is made up of 15 amino acids. For the CDR3, the DNA is TGCGCCAGCAGCCAAGATTCTTGGGCAGGGTGGGAAGCTTTCTTT. Residues: CASSQDSWAGWEAFF.

The chain links TRBV6-6 to TRBJ1-1; TRBD1 matches 8 bases. This CDR3 region has 16 residues. Germline V CDR1 and CDR2: MNHNY, SVGAGI (reference sequence). V dropped 7 bases and J dropped 9; count of bases not matched to a gene: 19. The CDR3 nucleotides read TGTGCCAGCATTATTGGACAGGGATGGAATTATGTCAAAGCTTTCTTT. Translation: CASIIGQGWNYVKAFF.

This clone was picked up one time. The rearrangement uses TRBV7-2 and TRBJ2-7; 7 bases fit TRBD1. Germline lookup yields CDR1 SGHTA and CDR2 FQGNSA. J was trimmed by 6 bases and V by 5 bases; bases with no gene match: 13. This CDR3 comprises 15 residues. The CDR3 here is CASSGLGTAPREQYF. CDR3 DNA: TGTGCCAGCAGCGGGCTAGGGACAGCCCCGCGCGAGCAGTACTTC.

V is TRBV6-6 and J is TRBJ1-2; D call uncertain. Germline CDR1 is MNHNY and CDR2 is SVGAGI (reference sequence). Deletions cut 7 bases from V and 0 bases from J, with 9 bases between. There are 13 residues in the CDR3. Here the CDR3 reads CASTDGANYGYTF. The CDR3 DNA sequence: TGTGCCAGCACCGACGGAGCTAACTATGGCTACACCTTC.

This sequence joins TRBV29-1 and TRBJ2-3, with D hard to call. This CDR3 is 12 amino acids long. Per the germline V gene, CDR1 is SQVTM and CDR2 is ANQGSEA. Trimming removed 5 bases at V and 0 bases at J, with 6 bases between. The CDR3 DNA reads TGCAGCGTTATCCGTAGCACAGATACGCAGTATTTT. This sequence encodes CSVIRSTDTQYF.

This clone is a singleton in its sample. The rearrangement links TRBV5-1 to TRBJ1-5, with D possibly TRBD1 on 6 matching bases. The germline V gene has CDR1 SGHRS and CDR2 YFSETQ. V lost 4 bases and J lost 7, with 18 bases in between. The CDR3 covers 15 residues. The CDR3 nucleotides read TGCGCCAGCAGCCCCACCGGACAGTTTTTCCAGCCCCAGCATTTT. Residues: CASSPTGQFFQPQHF.

V usage is TRBV2 and J usage is TRBJ2-4; D not certain. The CDR3 runs to 12 residues. The V gene's germline CDR1 is SNHLY and CDR2 FYNNEI. The V gene lost 6 bases and the J gene lost 6 bases, with 9 bases spanning the gap. This CDR3 is CASSVLGNIQYF. The CDR3 DNA follows: TGTGCCAGCAGCGTTCTAGGAAACATTCAGTACTTC.

The J gene is TRBJ1-6, the V gene TRBV5-4; 9 nucleotides line up with TRBD1. The CDR3 has 18 amino acids. Trimming took 4 bases from V and 2 from J; bases not matched to a gene: 10. CDR1 SGHNT and CDR2 YYREEE come from the germline V gene (reference sequence). The CDR3 nucleotides read TGTGCCAGCAGCCCGGGACAGGGCGGGAACGCCTATAATTCACCCCTCCACTTT. The encoded protein is CASSPGQGGNAYNSPLHF.

V usage is TRBV5-1 and J usage is TRBJ2-7; 8 bases line up with TRBD1. Germline lookup yields CDR1 SGHRS and CDR2 YFSETQ. This CDR3 region has 17 residues. With V trimmed by 0 bases and J by 2 bases, 10 bases remained unmatched. CDR3 region: CASSLDGTGDVPYEQYF. As DNA, the CDR3 is TGCGCCAGCAGCTTGGACGGGACAGGAGACGTTCCCTACGAGCAGTACTTC.